This entry concerns a single T cell receptor (beta chain). What antigen it recognizes has not been identified. Base qualities are missing; no much larger clone stands one base away. The sample originates from a study of technical replicates of blood from a few donors (dated by TCRdb to 2015 to 2018). Library prep was done by the immunoSEQ multiplex PCR assay. Sourced from immuneACCESS, this table was stored by TCRdb with only in-frame sequences that have V and J called. A share of the clones is absent; for the studies checked, an unresolved V gene accounts for under half, and the remainder has no known explanation. The sample profile shows approximately 99,000 clones; around 95% of them were found once. The ten biggest clones cover roughly 0.19% of the sample. CDR1 and CDR2 (SGHRS, YFSETQ) derive from the germline V gene. V and J lose 0 bases and 4 bases, and a span of 13 bases separates them. The CDR3 numbers 15 residues from cysteine through phenylalanine. CDR3 DNA is the only sequence kept; it has 45 bases, read in frame from the first base.

The receptor's source is a human donor in good health. Input material: T cells isolated from PBMCs. Rearrangement joined TRBV5-1 to TRBJ2-5, with a weak D call of TRBD2 (6 bases match). The DNA sequence is as follows: TGCGCCAGCAGCTTGGGGGACTTGGAGGGAGAGACCCAGTACTTC. It translates to CASSLGDLEGETQYF.